This record looks at one T cell receptor (beta chain) sequence and its context. The antigen remains undetermined. The repertoire was sequenced with immunoSEQ multiplex PCR; TCRdb's copy has only in-frame clones and lacks some. The table records roughly 650,000 clones, 95% to 97% of them present only once. This sample was included in a study of shared clonotypes between healthy human individuals. In the study overall: Three CD4 naive, three CD4 memory, two CD8 naive and one CD8 memory plate were used per donor.

Study-wide results and limits: The expectation was that sequencing depth would affect clonotype sharing among donors.

The CDR3 has 14 amino acids. Looked up from germline, CDR1 is LNHDA and CDR2 is SQIVND (reference sequence). V was clipped by 6 bases and J by 4 bases, with 13 bases between them. Naive CD8 cells were CD45RO-negative, positively selected for CCR7, excluding terminally differentiated effector memory CD45RA+ cells. This chain connects TRBV19 to TRBJ1-5; D uncertain. This clonotype was obtained from a woman aged 25 to 39 in good health. The material sequenced was naive CD8+ T cells sorted from blood. The CDR3 sequence is CASSDGGLNQPQHF. The CDR3 DNA is TGTGCCAGTAGCGATGGAGGGTTAAATCAGCCCCAGCATTTT.